The source of this TCR beta chain is a study of T cell repertoires in cytomegalovirus infection (dated 2019 in TCRdb). As for the study more broadly: The HLA type of each donor mattered for the analysis, because public TCR beta signatures pointed to carriage of CMV infection along with the matching HLA type. Findings and caveats that apply to the study as a whole: In the ex vivo response, HLA-C-restricted CMV-specific TCR beta clonotypes were dominant, and in two of eight donors the single most frequent clonotype came from this HLA-C-restricted group. In both this cohort and an independent cohort of several hundred donors, the cumulative frequency of public TCR beta family members distinguished carriers of CMV infection plus the relevant HLA type.

About this clonotype: Its antigen specificity is not known. No qualities accompany the bases; no much larger clone lies one base away.

Sequencing used an Illumina HiSeq 1500. TCRdb reprocessed the public reads (quality trimming at Q25 with fastp, clone calling with MiXCR) and kept in-frame beta chains. Each CDR3 protein appears once, grouped with its most common genes and DNA. Across this sample there are 150,000 to 200,000 distinct CDR3 sequences, with 15% to 20% seen only once. The top ten constitute around 3.1% of the sample. The CDR3 holds 15 amino acids from the cysteine to the phenylalanine. Only CDR3 DNA is held: 45 bases, read in frame from base 1. Trimming removed 0 bases from V and 8 bases from J; the gene matches leave 8 bases unexplained. Per the germline V gene, SGHRS is the CDR1 and YFSETQ is the CDR2.

Input material: PBMCs. This TCR derives from a human donor in good health (CMV status not recorded). Some clones in this sample may be carry-over from other donors' samples. In this chain, TRBV5-1 is recombined with TRBJ2-1, with 7 central nucleotides matching TRBD1. The DNA reads as follows: TGCGCCAGCAGCTTGGGACAGGGATTCTTCGATGAGCAGTTCTTC. Protein translation: CASSLGQGFFDEQFF.